One sample yielded the 20 T cell receptor beta chains listed below, sequenced in a study of OX40 agonist ivuxolimab in advanced cancers. Using immunoSEQ multiplex PCR, the repertoire was profiled, and TCRdb retains in-frame clones only, with some absent. Of about 23,000 clones in the sample, under 85% were seen once. The sample here was CD4+ or CD8+ T cells sorted from blood, taken in a trial of the OX40 agonist ivuxolimab. The receptors were sampled from an adult with an advanced solid tumor such as melanoma, head and neck, liver or kidney cancer.

This clone was observed once. The J gene is TRBJ2-1, the V gene TRBV2; 10 positions match TRBD2. V was clipped by 6 bases and J by 8 bases; unmatched bases: 4. The germline V gene has CDR1 SNHLY and CDR2 FYNNEI. This CDR3 comprises 13 residues. The CDR3 DNA is TGTGCCAGCAGGGATCTAGCGGGGGATGAGCAGTTCTTC. Its translation is CASRDLAGDEQFF.

The gene calls are TRBV5-5 and TRBJ1-2; 7 bases agree with TRBD1. Germline V gene sequence: CDR1 SGHKS, CDR2 YYEKEE (reference sequence). After removal of 4 bases from V and 3 bases from J, the junction contained 6 bases not matched to a gene. This CDR3 region has 14 residues. The CDR3 DNA sequence: TGTGCCAGCAGCACACCAGGGGGGGACTATGGCTACACCTTC. It specifies CASSTPGGDYGYTF.

The rearrangement links TRBV7-9 to TRBJ2-7; the match to TRBD1 covers 7 bases. In germline, CDR1 is SEHNR, CDR2 FQNEAQ (reference sequence). J lost 6 bases, V lost 4 bases, and 3 bases had no gene match. The CDR3 extends over 12 amino acids. The CDR3 sequence is CASSYTGAEQYF. CDR3 DNA: TGTGCCAGCAGCTATACAGGGGCCGAGCAGTACTTC. Complete variable domain (other parts from reference TRBV7-9 and TRBJ2-7): DTGVSQNPRHKITKRGQNVTFRCDPISEHNRLYWYRQTLGQGPEFLTYFQNEAQLEKSRLLSDRFSAERPKGSFSTLEIQRTEQGDSAMYLCASSYTGAEQYFGPGTRLTVT.

The chain carries TRBV4-3 and TRBJ2-1; D unclear. CDR1 and CDR2 from the germline V gene are LGHNA and YSLEER. The CDR3 has 12 amino acids. Between the trimmed V and J ends, which lost 3 bases and 6 bases, there was a span of 6 bases. The chain's CDR3 is CASSHLTNEQFF. The CDR3 region has the DNA TGCGCCAGCAGCCATCTAACCAATGAGCAGTTCTTC.

V and J are TRBV6-5 and TRBJ2-7; no clear D gene. V dropped 7 bases and J dropped 0 bases, with 10 bases sitting between them. This CDR3 region has 13 residues. Germline V gene data show CDR1 as MNHEY and CDR2 as SVGAGI. The CDR3 spells CASMDGNSYEQYF. CDR3 bases: TGTGCCAGCATGGATGGCAACTCCTACGAGCAGTACTTC.

This chain connects TRBV9 to TRBJ1-2, with 11 nucleotides matching TRBD1. J gave up 6 bases and V 7 bases, and 5 bases lay outside the gene matches. This CDR3 comprises 13 residues. Germline assignment: CDR1 SGDLS and CDR2 YYNGEE. The CDR3 sequence is CASGDRGDHGYTF. The CDR3 DNA reads TGTGCCAGCGGGGACAGGGGGGATCATGGCTACACCTTC.

CDR3 DNA: TGTGCCAGCAGGCAGGACAGTCCTTTTGGCTACACCTTC. Protein: CASRQDSPFGYTF. This chain links TRBV9 with TRBJ1-2; possible D gene TRBD1, 6 bases. Trimming cost V 5 bases and J 7 bases, with 15 bases left between them. This CDR3 is built from 13 residues. CDR1 and CDR2 (germline): SGDLS, YYNGEE. The full variable domain, in which reference TRBV9 and TRBJ1-2 provide the parts outside the CDR3, is DSGVTQTPKHLITATGQRVTLRCSPRSGDLSVYWYQQSLDQGLQFLIQYYNGEERAKGNILERFSAQQFPDLHSELNLSSLELGDSALYFCASRQDSPFGYTFGSGTRLTVV.

The chain links TRBV27 to TRBJ1-5; D not resolved. The V gene's germline CDR1 is MNHEY and CDR2 SMNVEV (reference sequence). CDR3 length equals 14 residues. V was trimmed by 2 bases and J by 4 bases, leaving 9 bases between them. CDR3 nucleotide sequence: TGTGCCAGCAGTTTAGTTGGAGGGAATCAGCCCCAGCATTTT. It specifies CASSLVGGNQPQHF.

This rearrangement joins TRBV4-3 to TRBJ1-2; D gene uncertain. V was clipped by 0 bases and J by 3 bases, with 11 bases between them. Germline CDR1 and CDR2: LGHNA and YSLEER. This CDR3 contains 15 residues. The CDR3 reads CASSQDGVTDYGYTF. As DNA, the CDR3 is TGCGCCAGCAGCCAAGATGGTGTTACGGACTATGGCTACACCTTC.

V gene TRBV4-1 combines with J gene TRBJ1-2, with unresolved D. The CDR3 consists of 14 residues. The V end lost 0 bases, the J end lost 4 bases, and 9 bases lay between the germline ends. CDR1 and CDR2 from the germline V gene are MGHRA and YSYEKL. The CDR3 nucleotides read TGCGCCAGCAGCCAAGAATCGGCCGTCTATGGCTACACCTTC. This codes for CASSQESAVYGYTF.

This chain connects TRBV7-9 to TRBJ1-1; tentative D call: TRBD1 (6 bases). The CDR3 runs to 13 residues. Germline V lookup: CDR1 SEHNR, CDR2 FQNEAQ (reference sequence). Trimming took 3 bases from V and 7 from J, leaving 12 bases between them. As DNA, the CDR3 is TGTGCCAGCAGCTTCGGGGGGCCTCTTGAAGCTTTCTTT. Protein: CASSFGGPLEAFF.

This clone is judged medium-sized (0.01 to 0.1%). CDR3 DNA: TGCGCCAGCAGCTTGAGGGCGTCCACTGAAGCTTTCTTT. Encoded protein: CASSLRASTEAFF. The chain employs TRBV5-1 and TRBJ1-1; D unresolved. With 1 base removed from V and 4 bases from J, the gap between germline ends came to 8 bases. Germline CDR1 SGHRS, CDR2 YFSETQ. CDR3 length: 13 residues.

V is TRBV19 and J is TRBJ1-4; a possible D gene is TRBD1 (5 bases). The germline CDR1 and CDR2 sequences are LNHDA and SQIVND (reference sequence). V shed 7 bases and J shed 6 bases, with 24 bases lying between them. CDR3 length: 17 residues. CDR3 nucleotide sequence: TGTGCCAGTAAAAAGGGGAGACACGATCCGCGGGATGAAAAACTGTTTTTT. It encodes CASKKGRHDPRDEKLFF.

The genes are TRBV29-1 and TRBJ2-7; D call uncertain. V gave up 0 bases and J gave up 0 bases, with 6 bases separating them. CDR1 and CDR2 from the germline V gene are SQVTM and ANQGSEA. The CDR3 contains 13 residues. For the CDR3, the DNA is TGCAGCGTTGAAGATACAGCCTCCTACGAGCAGTACTTC. It specifies CSVEDTASYEQYF.

V usage is TRBV6-5 and J usage is TRBJ1-1; D possibly corresponds to TRBD1 (5 bases). This CDR3 region has 14 residues. The V and J ends lost 6 bases and 0 bases respectively, with 11 bases between them. Germline values: CDR1 MNHEY, CDR2 SVGAGI. The CDR3 reads CASRPGTVNTEAFF. Written as DNA, the CDR3 is TGTGCCAGCAGGCCAGGGACGGTGAACACTGAAGCTTTCTTT.

The chain links TRBV7-8 to TRBJ2-6; D perhaps matches TRBD1 (7 bases). Germline CDR1 and CDR2: SGHVS and FQNEAQ. The CDR3 is 19 residues long. The ends were cut back, 3 bases at V and 0 bases at J, with 18 bases in the middle. The CDR3 reads CASSFNTGEALSGANVLTF. In DNA, the CDR3 is TGTGCCAGCAGCTTCAACACAGGGGAGGCCCTCTCTGGGGCCAACGTCCTGACTTTC.

The gene calls are TRBV12-5 and TRBJ1-4; 9 bases map to TRBD1. CDR1 LGHNT and CDR2 FRNRAP come from the germline V gene. The V segment lost 4 bases and the J segment 4 bases; nucleotides outside the gene matches: 7. The CDR3 is 16 amino acids. CDR3 in DNA: TGTGCTAGTGGTTCCCCCTGGGACAGGGATAATGAAAAACTGTTTTTT. As protein: CASGSPWDRDNEKLFF.

The CDR3 here is CASKPDRGSVYTF. The CDR3 nucleotides read TGTGCCAGCAAACCCGACAGGGGATCGGTCTACACCTTC. The J gene is TRBJ1-2, the V gene TRBV6-6; 8 nucleotides align to TRBD1. The germline V gene encodes CDR1 MNHNY and CDR2 SVGAGI (reference sequence). With 7 bases clipped from V and 10 bases from J, the junction kept 11 bases outside the gene matches. The CDR3 spans 13 residues.

This chain connects TRBV2 to TRBJ1-5; possibly TRBD1 for D (5 bases). This CDR3 is built from 15 residues. The germline gives CDR1 SNHLY, CDR2 FYNNEI. The ends were cut back, 6 bases at V and 7 bases at J, with 19 bases in the middle. The CDR3 DNA sequence: TGTGCCAGCAGAGCAGGTCATGGGGAGGGGCAGCCCCAGCATTTT. Translated: CASRAGHGEGQPQHF.

CDR3 DNA sequence: TGTGCCAGCAGCTTTGGAGGCTCCTACAATGAGCAGTTCTTC. Its translation: CASSFGGSYNEQFF. V usage is TRBV7-9 and J usage is TRBJ2-1; tentatively, D is TRBD2 (5 bases). Looked up from germline, CDR1 is SEHNR and CDR2 is FQNEAQ (reference sequence). This CDR3 spans 14 amino acids. Trimming pared 3 bases from V and 0 bases from J, leaving 6 bases between. Complete variable domain (other parts from reference TRBV7-9 and TRBJ2-1): DTGVSQNPRHKITKRGQNVTFRCDPISEHNRLYWYRQTLGQGPEFLTYFQNEAQLEKSRLLSDRFSAERPKGSFSTLEIQRTEQGDSAMYLCASSFGGSYNEQFFGPGTRLTVL.